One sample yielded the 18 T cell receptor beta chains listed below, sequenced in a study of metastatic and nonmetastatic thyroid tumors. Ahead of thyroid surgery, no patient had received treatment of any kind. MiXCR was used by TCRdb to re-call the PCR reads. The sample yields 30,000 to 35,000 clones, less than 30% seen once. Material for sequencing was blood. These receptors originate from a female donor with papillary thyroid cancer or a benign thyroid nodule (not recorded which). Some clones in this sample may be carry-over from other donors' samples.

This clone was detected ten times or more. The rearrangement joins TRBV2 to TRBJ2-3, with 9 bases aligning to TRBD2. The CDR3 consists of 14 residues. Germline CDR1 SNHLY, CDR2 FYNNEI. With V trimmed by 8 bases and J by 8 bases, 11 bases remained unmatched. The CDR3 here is CASHSGGNNPTQYF. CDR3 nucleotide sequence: TGTGCCAGCCATAGCGGGGGTAATAATCCTACGCAGTATTTT.

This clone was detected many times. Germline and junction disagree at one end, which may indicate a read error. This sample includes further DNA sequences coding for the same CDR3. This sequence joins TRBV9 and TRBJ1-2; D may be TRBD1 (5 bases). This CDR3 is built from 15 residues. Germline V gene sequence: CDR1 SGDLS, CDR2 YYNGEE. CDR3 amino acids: CASSVGGGANYGYTF. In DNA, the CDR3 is TGTGCCAGCAGCGTAGGCGGGGGAGCTAACTACGGCTACACCTTC.

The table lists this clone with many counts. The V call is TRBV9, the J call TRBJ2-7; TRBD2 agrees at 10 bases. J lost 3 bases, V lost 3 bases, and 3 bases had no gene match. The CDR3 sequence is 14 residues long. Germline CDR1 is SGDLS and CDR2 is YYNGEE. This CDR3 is CASSASGSGYEQYF. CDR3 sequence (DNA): TGTGCCAGCAGCGCTAGCGGGAGCGGCTACGAGCAGTACTTC.

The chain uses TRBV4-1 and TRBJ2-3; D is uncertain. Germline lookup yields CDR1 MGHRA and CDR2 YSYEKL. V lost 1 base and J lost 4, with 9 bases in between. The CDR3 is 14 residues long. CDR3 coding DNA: TGCGCCAGCAGCCAAGGTGGAGCGTCAGATACGCAGTATTTT. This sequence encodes CASSQGGASDTQYF.

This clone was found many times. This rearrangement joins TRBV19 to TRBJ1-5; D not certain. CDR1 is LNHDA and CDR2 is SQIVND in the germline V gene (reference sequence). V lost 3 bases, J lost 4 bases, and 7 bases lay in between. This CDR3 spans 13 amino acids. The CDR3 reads CASSITANQPQHF. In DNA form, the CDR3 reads TGTGCCAGTAGTATTACAGCAAATCAGCCCCAGCATTTT. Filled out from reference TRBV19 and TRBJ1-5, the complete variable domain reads DGGITQSPKYLFRKEGQNVTLSCEQNLNHDAMYWYRQDPGQGLRLIYYSQIVNDFQKGDIAEGYSVSREKKESFPLTVTSAQKNPTAFYLCASSITANQPQHFGDGTRLSIL.

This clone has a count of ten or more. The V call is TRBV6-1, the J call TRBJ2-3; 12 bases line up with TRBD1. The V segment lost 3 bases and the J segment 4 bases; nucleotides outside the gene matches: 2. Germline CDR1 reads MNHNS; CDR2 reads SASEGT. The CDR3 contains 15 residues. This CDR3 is CASSEGTGGADTQYF. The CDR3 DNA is TGTGCCAGCAGTGAGGGGACAGGGGGCGCAGATACGCAGTATTTT.

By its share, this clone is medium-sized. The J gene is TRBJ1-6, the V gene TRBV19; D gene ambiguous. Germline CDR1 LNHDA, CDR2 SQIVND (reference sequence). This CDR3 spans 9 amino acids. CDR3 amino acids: CADNSPLHF. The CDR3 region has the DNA TGTGCTGATAATTCACCCCTCCACTTT.

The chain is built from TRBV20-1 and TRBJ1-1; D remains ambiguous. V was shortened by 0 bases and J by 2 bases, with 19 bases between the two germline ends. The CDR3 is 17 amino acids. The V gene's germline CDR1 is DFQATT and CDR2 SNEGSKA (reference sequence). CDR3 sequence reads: CSARDLTRKAGNTEAFF. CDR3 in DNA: TGCAGTGCTAGAGACTTGACGAGGAAAGCTGGAAACACTGAAGCTTTCTTT.

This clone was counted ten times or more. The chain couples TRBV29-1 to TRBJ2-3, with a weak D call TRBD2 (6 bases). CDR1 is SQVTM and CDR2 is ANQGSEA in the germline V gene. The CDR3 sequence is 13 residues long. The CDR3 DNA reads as TGCAGTGGAGATAGCGGCAGCACAGATACGCAGTATTTT. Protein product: CSGDSGSTDTQYF.

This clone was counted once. The CDR3 protein is CAWITRGSHEQYF. CDR3 DNA sequence: TGTGCCTGGATAACTCGAGGGAGCCACGAGCAGTACTTC. The chain carries TRBV30 and TRBJ2-7, with D perhaps TRBD2 (5 bases). CDR1 and CDR2 (germline): GTSNPN, SVGIG (reference sequence). V shed 4 bases and J shed 5 bases, with 15 bases lying between them. CDR3 length: 13 residues.

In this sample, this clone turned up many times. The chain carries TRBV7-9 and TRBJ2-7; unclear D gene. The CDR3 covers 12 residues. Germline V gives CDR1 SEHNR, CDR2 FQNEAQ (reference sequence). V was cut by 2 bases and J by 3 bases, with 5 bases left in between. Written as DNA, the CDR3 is TGTGCCAGCAGCTTATTACGCTACGAGCAGTACTTC. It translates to CASSLLRYEQYF. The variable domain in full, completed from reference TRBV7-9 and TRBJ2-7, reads DTGVSQNPRHKITKRGQNVTFRCDPISEHNRLYWYRQTLGQGPEFLTYFQNEAQLEKSRLLSDRFSAERPKGSFSTLEIQRTEQGDSAMYLCASSLLRYEQYFGPGTRLTVT.

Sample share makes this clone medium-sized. In DNA, the CDR3 is TGTGCCAGCAGTCGTACATTTCACGAGCAGTACTTC. It codes for CASSRTFHEQYF. This rearrangement joins TRBV2 to TRBJ2-7; no definite D call. V was shortened by 5 bases and J by 5 bases, with 10 bases between the two germline ends. The CDR3 sequence is 12 residues long. Germline assignment: CDR1 SNHLY and CDR2 FYNNEI.

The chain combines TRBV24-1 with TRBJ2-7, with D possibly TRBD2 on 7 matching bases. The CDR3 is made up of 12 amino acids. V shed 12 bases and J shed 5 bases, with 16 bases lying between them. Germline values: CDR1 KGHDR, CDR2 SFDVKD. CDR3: CADSPGGHEQYF. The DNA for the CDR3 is TGTGCCGACTCGCCGGGGGGCCACGAGCAGTACTTC.

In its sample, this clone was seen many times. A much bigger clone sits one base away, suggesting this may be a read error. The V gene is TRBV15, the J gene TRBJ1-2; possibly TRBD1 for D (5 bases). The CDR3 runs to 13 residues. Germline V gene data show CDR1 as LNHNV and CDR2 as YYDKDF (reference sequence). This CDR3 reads CAASLGPLYGYTF. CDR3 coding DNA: TGTGCCGCCAGCCTGGGACCTCTCTATGGCTACACCTTC.

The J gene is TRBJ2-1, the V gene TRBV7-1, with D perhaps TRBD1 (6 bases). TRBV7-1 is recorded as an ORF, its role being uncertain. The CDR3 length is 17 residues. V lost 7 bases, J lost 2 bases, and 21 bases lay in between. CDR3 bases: TGTGCCAGCATATCAGCCCTGACAGGTAGGACCTACAATGAGCAGTTCTTC. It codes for CASISALTGRTYNEQFF.

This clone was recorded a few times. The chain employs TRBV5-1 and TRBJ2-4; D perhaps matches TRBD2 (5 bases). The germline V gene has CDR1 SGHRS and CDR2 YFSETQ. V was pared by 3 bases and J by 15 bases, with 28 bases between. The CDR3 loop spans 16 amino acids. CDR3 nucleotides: TGCGCCAGCAGCTACCGATACAAGGTACCCCTAGCCGCCCGGTACTTC. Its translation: CASSYRYKVPLAARYF.

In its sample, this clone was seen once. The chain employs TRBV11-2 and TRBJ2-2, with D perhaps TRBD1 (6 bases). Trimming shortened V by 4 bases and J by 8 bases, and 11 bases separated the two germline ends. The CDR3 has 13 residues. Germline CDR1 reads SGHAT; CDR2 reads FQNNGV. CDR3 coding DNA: TGTGCCAGCAGCTGGGCAGGGGTTGGGGAGCTGTTTTTT. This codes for CASSWAGVGELFF.

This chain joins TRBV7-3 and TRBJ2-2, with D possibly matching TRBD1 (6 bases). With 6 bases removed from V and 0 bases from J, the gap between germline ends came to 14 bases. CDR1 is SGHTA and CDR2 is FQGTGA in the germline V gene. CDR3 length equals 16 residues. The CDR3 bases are TGTGCCAGCAGTCGAGACAGGCACGCGAACACCGGGGAGCTGTTTTTT. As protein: CASSRDRHANTGELFF.